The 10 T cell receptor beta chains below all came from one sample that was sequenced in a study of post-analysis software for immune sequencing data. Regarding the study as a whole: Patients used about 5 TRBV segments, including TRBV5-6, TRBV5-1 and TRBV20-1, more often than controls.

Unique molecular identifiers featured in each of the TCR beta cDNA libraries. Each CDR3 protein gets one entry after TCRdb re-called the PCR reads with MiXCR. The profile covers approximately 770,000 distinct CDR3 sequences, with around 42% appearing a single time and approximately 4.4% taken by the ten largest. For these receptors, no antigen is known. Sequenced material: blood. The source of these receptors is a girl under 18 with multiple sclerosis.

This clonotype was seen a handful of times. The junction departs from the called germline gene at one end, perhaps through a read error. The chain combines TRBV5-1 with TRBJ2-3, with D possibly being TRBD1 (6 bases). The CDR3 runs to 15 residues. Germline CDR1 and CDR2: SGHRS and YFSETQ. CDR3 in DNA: TGCGCCAACAGCTTGTCAGGGGCCGACACAGATACGCAGTATTTT. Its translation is CANSLSGADTDTQYF. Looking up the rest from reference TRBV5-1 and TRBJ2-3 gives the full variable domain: KAGVTQTPRYLIKTRGQQVTLSCSPISGHRSVSWYQQTPGQGLQFLFEYFSETQRNKGNFPGRFSGRQFSNSRSEMNVSTLELGDSALYLCANSLSGADTDTQYFGPGTRLTVL.

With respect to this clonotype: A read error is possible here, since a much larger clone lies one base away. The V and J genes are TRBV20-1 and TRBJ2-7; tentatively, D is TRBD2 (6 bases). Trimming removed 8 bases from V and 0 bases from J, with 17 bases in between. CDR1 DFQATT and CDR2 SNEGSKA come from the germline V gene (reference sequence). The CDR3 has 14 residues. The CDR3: CSTQDGRSSYEQYF. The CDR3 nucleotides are TGCAGTACTCAAGACGGGAGAAGCTCCTACGAGCAGTACTTC.

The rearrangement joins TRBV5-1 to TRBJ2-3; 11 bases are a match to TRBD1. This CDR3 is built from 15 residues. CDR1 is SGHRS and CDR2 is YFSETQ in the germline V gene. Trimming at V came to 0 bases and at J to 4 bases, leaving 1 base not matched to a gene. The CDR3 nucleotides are TGCGCCAGCAGCTTGGTGGGACAGGGGGCAGATACGCAGTATTTT. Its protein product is CASSLVGQGADTQYF.

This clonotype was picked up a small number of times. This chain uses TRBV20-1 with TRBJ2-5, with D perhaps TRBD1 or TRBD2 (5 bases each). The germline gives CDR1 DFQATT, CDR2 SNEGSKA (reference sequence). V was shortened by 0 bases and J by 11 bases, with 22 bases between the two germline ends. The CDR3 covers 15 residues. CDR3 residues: CSARDPTVPQREQYF. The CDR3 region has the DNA TGCAGTGCTAGAGACCCGACAGTCCCACAGAGGGAGCAGTACTTC.

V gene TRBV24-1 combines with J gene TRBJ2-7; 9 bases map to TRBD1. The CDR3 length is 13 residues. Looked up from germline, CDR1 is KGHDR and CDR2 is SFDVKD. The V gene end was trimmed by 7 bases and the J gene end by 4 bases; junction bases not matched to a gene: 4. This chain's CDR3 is CATSPGQGYEQYF. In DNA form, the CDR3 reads TGTGCCACCAGCCCGGGACAGGGATACGAGCAGTACTTC.

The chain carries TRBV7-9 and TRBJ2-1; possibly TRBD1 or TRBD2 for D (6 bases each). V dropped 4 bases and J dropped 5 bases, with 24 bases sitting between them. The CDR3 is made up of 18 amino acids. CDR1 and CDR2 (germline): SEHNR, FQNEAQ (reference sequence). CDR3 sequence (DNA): TGTGCCAGCAGCTACCCACTAACACAGGGAGGTGTGGACAATGAGCAGTTCTTC. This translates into CASSYPLTQGGVDNEQFF.

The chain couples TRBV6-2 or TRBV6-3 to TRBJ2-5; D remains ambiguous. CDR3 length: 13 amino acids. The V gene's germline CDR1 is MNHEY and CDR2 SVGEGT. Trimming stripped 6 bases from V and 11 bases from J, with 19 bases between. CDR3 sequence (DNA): TGTGCCAGCAGCTCAGACGCGAACAATGAGCAGTACTTC. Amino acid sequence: CASSSDANNEQYF.

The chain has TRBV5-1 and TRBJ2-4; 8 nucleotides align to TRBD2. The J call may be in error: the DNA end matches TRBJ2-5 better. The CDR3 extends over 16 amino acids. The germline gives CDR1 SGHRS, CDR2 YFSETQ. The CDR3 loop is CASSLTSGGPTETQYF. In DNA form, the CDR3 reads TGCGCCAGCAGCTTAACTAGCGGCGGCCCGACGGAGACCCAGTACTTC.

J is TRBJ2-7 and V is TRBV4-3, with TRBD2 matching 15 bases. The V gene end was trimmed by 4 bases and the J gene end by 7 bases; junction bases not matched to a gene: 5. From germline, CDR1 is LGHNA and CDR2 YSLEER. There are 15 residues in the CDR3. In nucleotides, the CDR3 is TGCGCCAGCAGCCGGGGACTAGCGGGAGGTCAGGAGCAGTACTTC. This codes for CASSRGLAGGQEQYF.

CDR3 in DNA: TGCAGTGCTAGGGACTCTAGCGGGGGCACAGATACGCAGTATTTT. Amino acids: CSARDSSGGTDTQYF. V gene TRBV20-1 combines with J gene TRBJ2-3, with 9 bases lining up with TRBD2. The CDR3 totals 15 residues. CDR1 is DFQATT and CDR2 is SNEGSKA in the germline V gene (reference sequence). V was pared by 3 bases and J by 1 base, with 5 bases of the junction left unmatched.